Sequencing of this T cell receptor beta chain was carried out in a study of T cells after yellow fever vaccination. Study context: The SMART-Seq v4 Ultra Low Input method served to prepare the low-cell-number fractions. Findings and caveats of the study: Most clones from primary vaccination resurfaced after the booster (96% CD4, around 89% CD8). A limited proportion of clonotypes was detected within both the CD4 and CD8 compartments.

Ten or more counts support this clonotype. Its target is unknown. Template-switching 5'RACE yielded the TCR cDNA; a universal primer site and UMIs were added in the process. TCRdb used MiXCR to reprocess the 5' RACE reads, holding one entry per CDR3 protein. This table holds some 300,000 distinct CDR3 sequences, 8.5% to 10% found once. There are 13 residues in the CDR3. Per germline, CDR1 SGHRS and CDR2 YFSETQ. Between the trimmed V and J ends, which lost 4 bases and 4 bases, there was a span of 11 bases. Sequencing was performed on CD4+ T cells sorted from PBMCs, taken 5 days after the yellow fever booster vaccination. The V call is TRBV5-1, the J call TRBJ1-2; no clear D. The clonotype originates from a man aged 18 to 30 who received the YFV17D yellow fever vaccine. The CDR3 loop reads CASSTDMSYGYTF. Written as DNA, the CDR3 is TGCGCCAGCAGCACCGACATGAGCTATGGCTACACCTTC.